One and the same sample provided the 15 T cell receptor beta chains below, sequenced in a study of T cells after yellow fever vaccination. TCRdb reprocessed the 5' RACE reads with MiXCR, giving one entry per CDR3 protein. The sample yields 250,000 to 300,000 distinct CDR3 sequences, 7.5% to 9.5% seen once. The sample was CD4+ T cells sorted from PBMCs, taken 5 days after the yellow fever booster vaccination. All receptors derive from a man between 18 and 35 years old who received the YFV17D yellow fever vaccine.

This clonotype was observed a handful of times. The CDR3 bases are TGTGCCAGCAGTTACTCGGCAGACTATCAGCCCCAGCATTTT. Translating it yields CASSYSADYQPQHF. V is TRBV6-5 and J is TRBJ1-5; D remains ambiguous. The CDR3 runs to 14 residues. CDR1 and CDR2 (germline): MNHEY, SVGAGI. Trimming shortened V by 0 bases and J by 5 bases, and 8 bases separated the two germline ends.

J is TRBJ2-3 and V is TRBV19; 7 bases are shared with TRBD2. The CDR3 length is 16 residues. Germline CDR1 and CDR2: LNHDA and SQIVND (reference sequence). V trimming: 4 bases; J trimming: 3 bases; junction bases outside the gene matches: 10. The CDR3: CASSTGRLAGTDTQYF. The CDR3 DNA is TGTGCCAGTAGTACCGGACGACTAGCAGGAACAGATACGCAGTATTTT.

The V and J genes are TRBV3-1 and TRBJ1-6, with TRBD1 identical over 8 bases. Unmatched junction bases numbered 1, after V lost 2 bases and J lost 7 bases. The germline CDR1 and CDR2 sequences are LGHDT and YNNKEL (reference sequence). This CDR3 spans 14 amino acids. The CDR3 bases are TGTGCCAGCAGCCAACAGGGGGCGAATTCACCCCTCCACTTT. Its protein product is CASSQQGANSPLHF. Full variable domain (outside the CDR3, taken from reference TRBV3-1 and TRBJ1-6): DTAVSQTPKYLVTQMGNDKSIKCEQNLGHDTMYWYKQDSKKFLKIMFSYNNKELIINETVPNRFSPKSPDKAHLNLHINSLELGDSAVYFCASSQQGANSPLHFGNGTRLTVT.

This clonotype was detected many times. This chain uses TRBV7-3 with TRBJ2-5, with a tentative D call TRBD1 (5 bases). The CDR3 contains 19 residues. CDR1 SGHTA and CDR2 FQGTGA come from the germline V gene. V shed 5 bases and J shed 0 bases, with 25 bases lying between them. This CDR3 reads CASSTSSSGLRQYQETQYF. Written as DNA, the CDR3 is TGTGCCAGCAGCACCTCCTCCTCCGGCCTTAGACAGTACCAAGAGACCCAGTACTTC. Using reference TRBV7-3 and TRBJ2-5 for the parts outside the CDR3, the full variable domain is GAGVSQTPSNKVTEKGKYVELRCDPISGHTALYWYRQSLGQGPEFLIYFQGTGAADDSGLPNDRFFAVRPEGSVSTLKIQRTERGDSAVYLCASSTSSSGLRQYQETQYFGPGTRLLVL.

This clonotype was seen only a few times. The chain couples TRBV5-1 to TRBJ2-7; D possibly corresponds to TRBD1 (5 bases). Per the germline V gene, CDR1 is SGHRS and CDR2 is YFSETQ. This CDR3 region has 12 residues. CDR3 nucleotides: TGCGCCAGCAGCTTGGGGGCGGACAAGGCACACGTC. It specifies CASSLGADKAHV.

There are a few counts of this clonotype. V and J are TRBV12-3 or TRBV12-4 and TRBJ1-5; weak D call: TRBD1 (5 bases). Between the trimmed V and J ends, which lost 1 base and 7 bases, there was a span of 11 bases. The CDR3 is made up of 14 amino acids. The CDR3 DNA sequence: TGTGCCAGCAGTTTAGAGGTAGGGGACCAGCCCCAGCATTTT. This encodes CASSLEVGDQPQHF.

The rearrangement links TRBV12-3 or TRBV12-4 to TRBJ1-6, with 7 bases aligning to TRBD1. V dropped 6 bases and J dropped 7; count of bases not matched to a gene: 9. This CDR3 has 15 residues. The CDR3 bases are TGTGCCAGCAGACCTGGACAGGCGGGGAATTCACCCCTCCACTTT. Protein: CASRPGQAGNSPLHF.

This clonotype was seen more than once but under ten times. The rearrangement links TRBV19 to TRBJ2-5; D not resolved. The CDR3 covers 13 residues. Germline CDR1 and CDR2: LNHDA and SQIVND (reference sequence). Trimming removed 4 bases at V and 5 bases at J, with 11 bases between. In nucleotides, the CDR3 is TGTGCCAGTAGTACCTCGAGGTCGGAGACCCAGTACTTC. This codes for CASSTSRSETQYF.

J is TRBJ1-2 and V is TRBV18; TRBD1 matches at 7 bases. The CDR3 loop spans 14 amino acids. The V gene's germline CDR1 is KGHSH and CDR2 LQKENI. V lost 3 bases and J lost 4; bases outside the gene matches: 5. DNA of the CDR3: TGTGCCAGCTCACCGACGACAGGGAGCTATGGCTACACCTTC. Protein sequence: CASSPTTGSYGYTF.

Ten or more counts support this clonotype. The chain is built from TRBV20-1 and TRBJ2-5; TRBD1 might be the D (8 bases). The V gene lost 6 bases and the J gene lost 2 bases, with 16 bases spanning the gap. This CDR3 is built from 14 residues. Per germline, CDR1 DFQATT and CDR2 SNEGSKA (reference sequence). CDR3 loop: CSARDYRGQETQYF. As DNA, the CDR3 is TGCAGTGCCAGGGACTACAGGGGGCAAGAGACCCAGTACTTC.

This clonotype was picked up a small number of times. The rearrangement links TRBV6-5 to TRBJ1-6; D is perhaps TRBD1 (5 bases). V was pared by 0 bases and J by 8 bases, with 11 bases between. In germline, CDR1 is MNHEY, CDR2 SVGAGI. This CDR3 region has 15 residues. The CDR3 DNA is TGTGCCAGCAGTTACTCGGGACCGGGCGATTCACCCCTCCACTTT. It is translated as CASSYSGPGDSPLHF.

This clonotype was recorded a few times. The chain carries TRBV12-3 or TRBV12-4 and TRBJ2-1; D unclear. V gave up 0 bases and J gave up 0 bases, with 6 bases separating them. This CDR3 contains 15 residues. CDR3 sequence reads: CASSLAPSSYNEQFF. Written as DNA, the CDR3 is TGTGCCAGCAGTTTAGCGCCCAGCTCCTACAATGAGCAGTTCTTC.

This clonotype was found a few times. The CDR3 sequence: CSVELVRVTEAFF. The CDR3 bases are TGCAGCGTTGAATTAGTTAGGGTCACTGAAGCTTTCTTT. The chain carries TRBV29-1 and TRBJ1-1; D is ambiguous. Trimming cost V 2 bases and J 4 bases, with 11 bases left between them. The CDR3 is 13 amino acids. The germline V gene has CDR1 SQVTM and CDR2 ANQGSEA.

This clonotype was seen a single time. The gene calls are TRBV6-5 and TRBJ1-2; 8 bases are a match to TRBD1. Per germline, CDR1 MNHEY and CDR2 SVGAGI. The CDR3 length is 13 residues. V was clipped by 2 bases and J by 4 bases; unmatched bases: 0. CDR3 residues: CASSYTGGYGYTF. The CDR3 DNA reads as TGTGCCAGCAGTTACACAGGGGGCTATGGCTACACCTTC.

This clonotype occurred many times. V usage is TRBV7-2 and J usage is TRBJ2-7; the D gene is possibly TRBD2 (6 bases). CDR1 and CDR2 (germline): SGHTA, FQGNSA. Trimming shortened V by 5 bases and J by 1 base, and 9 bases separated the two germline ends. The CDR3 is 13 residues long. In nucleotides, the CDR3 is TGTGCCAGCAGCCCAGCGGGTTCCTACGAGCAGTACGTC. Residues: CASSPAGSYEQYV.